Sequencing of this T cell receptor beta chain was carried out in a study of cytomegalovirus exposure and HLA in healthy donors. Findings and limits, study-wide: Later, an analysis found that common viral pathogens appeared to be linked with several of the most significant clusters.

Details on this clone: The antigen is unknown.

Donors counted as nominally healthy when sampled, yet unrecorded immune exposures were likely. Both 60 Vbeta primers and 13 Jbeta primers went into the PCR. The table came from immunoSEQ multiplex PCR; TCRdb's copy has only in-frame clones and leaves some out. This table holds approximately 100,000 clones, about 80% found once. Specimen: PBMCs. This TCR was sampled from a female donor in good health and CMV-seronegative.

The CDR3 DNA sequence: TGTGCCAGCAGCGTTCGGACAGGAGGGGAAGCTTTCTTT. Protein product: CASSVRTGGEAFF. V gene TRBV9 combines with J gene TRBJ1-1, with 7 nucleotides matching TRBD1. The CDR3 runs to 13 residues. Germline loops: CDR1 SGDLS, CDR2 YYNGEE. Trimming at V came to 2 bases and at J to 8 bases, leaving 6 bases not matched to a gene. Full variable domain (rest looked up from reference TRBV9 and TRBJ1-1): DSGVTQTPKHLITATGQRVTLRCSPRSGDLSVYWYQQSLDQGLQFLIQYYNGEERAKGNILERFSAQQFPDLHSELNLSSLELGDSALYFCASSVRTGGEAFFGQGTRLTVV.